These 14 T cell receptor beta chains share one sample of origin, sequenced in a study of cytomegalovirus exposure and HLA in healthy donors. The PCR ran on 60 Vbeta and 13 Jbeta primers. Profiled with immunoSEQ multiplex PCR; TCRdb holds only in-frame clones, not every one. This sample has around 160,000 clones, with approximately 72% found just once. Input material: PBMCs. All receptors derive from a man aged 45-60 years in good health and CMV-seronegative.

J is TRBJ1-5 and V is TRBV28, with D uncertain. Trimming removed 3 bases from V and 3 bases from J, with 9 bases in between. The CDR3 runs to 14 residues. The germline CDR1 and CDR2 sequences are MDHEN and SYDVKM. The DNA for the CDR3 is TGTGCCAGCAGTTTTCGGCAGGTCAATCAGCCCCAGCATTTT. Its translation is CASSFRQVNQPQHF.

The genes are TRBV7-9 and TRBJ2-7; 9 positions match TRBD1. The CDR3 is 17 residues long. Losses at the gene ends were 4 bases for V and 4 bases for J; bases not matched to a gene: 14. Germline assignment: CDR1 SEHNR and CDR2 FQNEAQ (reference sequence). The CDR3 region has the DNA TGTGCCAGCAGCTCCAGATTACAGGGGGCGAAAAGATACGAGCAGTACTTC. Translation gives CASSSRLQGAKRYEQYF.

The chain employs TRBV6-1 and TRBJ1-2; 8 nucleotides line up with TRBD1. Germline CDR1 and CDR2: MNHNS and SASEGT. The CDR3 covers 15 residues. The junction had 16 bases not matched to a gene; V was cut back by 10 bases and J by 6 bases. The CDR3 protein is CATYREDRGSHGYTF. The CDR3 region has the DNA TGTGCCACCTACCGAGAAGACAGGGGAAGCCATGGCTACACCTTC.

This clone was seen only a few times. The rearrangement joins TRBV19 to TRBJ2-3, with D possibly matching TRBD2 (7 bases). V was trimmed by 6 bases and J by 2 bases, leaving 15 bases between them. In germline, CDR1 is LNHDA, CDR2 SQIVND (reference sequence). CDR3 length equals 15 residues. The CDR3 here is CASSVGGGPTDTQYF. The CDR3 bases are TGTGCCAGTAGCGTAGGCGGGGGCCCCACAGATACGCAGTATTTT. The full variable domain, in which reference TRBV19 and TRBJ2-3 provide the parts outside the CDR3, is DGGITQSPKYLFRKEGQNVTLSCEQNLNHDAMYWYRQDPGQGLRLIYYSQIVNDFQKGDIAEGYSVSREKKESFPLTVTSAQKNPTAFYLCASSVGGGPTDTQYFGPGTRLTVL.

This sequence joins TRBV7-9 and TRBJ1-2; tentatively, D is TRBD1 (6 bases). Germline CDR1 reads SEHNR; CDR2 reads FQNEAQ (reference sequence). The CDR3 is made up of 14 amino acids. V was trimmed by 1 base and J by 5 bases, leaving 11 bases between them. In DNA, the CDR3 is TGTGCCAGCAGCTTAGGTACAGGGTTTTATGGCTACACCTTC. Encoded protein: CASSLGTGFYGYTF.

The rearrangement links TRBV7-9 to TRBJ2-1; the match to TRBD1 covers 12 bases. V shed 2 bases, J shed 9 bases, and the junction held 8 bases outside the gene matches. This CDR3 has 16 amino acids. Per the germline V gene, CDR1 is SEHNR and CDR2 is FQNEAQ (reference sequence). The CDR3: CASSLRAGTGGLEQFF. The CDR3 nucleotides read TGTGCCAGCAGCTTAAGGGCCGGGACAGGGGGCCTTGAGCAGTTCTTC.

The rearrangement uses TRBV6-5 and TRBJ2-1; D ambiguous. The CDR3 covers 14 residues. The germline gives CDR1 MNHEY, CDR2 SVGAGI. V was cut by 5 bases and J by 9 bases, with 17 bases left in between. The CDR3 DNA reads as TGTGCCAGCAGTCCCCACTCTCGGGTAGGTGAGCAGTTCTTC. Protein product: CASSPHSRVGEQFF.

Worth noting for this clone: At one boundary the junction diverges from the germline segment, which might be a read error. This chain's CDR3 is CASSRGQGVKPFF. As DNA, the CDR3 is TGTGCCAGCAGTCGAGGACAGGGTGTTAAGCCATTCTTC. The chain employs TRBV28 and TRBJ2-7; 8 nucleotides match TRBD1. CDR1 is MDHEN and CDR2 is SYDVKM in the germline V gene. The CDR3 totals 13 residues. The full variable domain, with the rest looked up from reference TRBV28 and TRBJ2-7, is DVKVTQSSRYLVKRTGEKVFLECVQDMDHENMFWYRQDPGLGLRLIYFSYDVKMKEKGDIPEGYSVSREKKERFSLILESASTNQTSMYLCASSRGQGVKPFFGPGTRLTVT.

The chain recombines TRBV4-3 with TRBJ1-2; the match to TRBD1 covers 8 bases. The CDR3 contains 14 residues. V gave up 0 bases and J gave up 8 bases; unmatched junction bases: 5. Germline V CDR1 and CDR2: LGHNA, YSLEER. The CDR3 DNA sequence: TGCGCCAGCAGCCAAGATTCAGGGGGCCGGGGCTACACCTTC. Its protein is CASSQDSGGRGYTF.

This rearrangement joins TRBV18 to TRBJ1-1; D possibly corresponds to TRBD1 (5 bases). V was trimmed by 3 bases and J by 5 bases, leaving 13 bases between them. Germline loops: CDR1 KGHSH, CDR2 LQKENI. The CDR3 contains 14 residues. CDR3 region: CASSPGGVGTEAFF. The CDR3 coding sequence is TGTGCCAGCTCACCTGGAGGGGTTGGGACTGAAGCTTTCTTT.

DNA of the CDR3: TGTGCCAGCAGCTTGTTGCAGGGCCGGAGCACAGATACGCAGTATTTT. Encoded protein: CASSLLQGRSTDTQYF. The chain carries TRBV5-6 and TRBJ2-3; D is perhaps TRBD1 (5 bases). The CDR3 totals 16 residues. V was shortened by 1 base and J by 0 bases, with 12 bases between the two germline ends. CDR1 is SGHDT, CDR2 YYEEEE, per germline. Full variable domain (missing parts from reference TRBV5-6 and TRBJ2-3): DAGVTQSPTHLIKTRGQQVTLRCSPKSGHDTVSWYQQALGQGPQFIFQYYEEEERQRGNFPDRFSGHQFPNYSSELNVNALLLGDSALYLCASSLLQGRSTDTQYFGPGTRLTVL.

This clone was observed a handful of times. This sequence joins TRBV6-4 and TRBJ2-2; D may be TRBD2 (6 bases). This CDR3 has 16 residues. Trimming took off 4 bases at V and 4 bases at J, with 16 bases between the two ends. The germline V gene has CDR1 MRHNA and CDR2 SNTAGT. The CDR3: CASSGGDSSVTGELFF. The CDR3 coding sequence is TGTGCCAGCAGTGGGGGGGACTCCTCCGTCACCGGGGAGCTGTTTTTT.

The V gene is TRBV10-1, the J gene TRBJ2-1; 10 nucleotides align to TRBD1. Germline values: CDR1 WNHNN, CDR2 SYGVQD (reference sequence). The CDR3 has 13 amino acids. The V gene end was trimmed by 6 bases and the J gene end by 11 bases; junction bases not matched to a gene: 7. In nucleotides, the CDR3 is TGCGCCAGCAGCCGGGACAGGGGCCTTCAGCAGTTCTTC. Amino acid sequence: CASSRDRGLQQFF.

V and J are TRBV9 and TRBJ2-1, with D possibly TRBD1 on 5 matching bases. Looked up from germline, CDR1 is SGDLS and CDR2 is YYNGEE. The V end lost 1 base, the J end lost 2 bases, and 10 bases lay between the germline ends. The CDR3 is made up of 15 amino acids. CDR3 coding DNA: TGTGCCAGCAGCGTACTGACAGAAACCTACAATGAGCAGTTCTTC. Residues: CASSVLTETYNEQFF.